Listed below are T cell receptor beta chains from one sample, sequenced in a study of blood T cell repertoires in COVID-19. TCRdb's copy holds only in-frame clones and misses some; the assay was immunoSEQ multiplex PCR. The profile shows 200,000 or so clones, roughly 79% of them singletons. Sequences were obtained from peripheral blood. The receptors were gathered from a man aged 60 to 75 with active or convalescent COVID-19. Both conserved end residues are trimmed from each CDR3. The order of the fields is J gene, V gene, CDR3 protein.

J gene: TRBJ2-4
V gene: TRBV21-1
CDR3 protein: ASSKLGGRGDIQY

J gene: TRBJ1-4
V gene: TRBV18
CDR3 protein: ASSQGTGYNEKLF

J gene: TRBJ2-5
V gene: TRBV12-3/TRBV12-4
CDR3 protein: ASSRTGQETQY

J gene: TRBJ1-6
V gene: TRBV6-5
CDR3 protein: ASSGQSSYNSPLH

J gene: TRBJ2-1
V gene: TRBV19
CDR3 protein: ASSMDRWTYNEQF

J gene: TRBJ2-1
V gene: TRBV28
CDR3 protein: ASSPGTSSYNEQF

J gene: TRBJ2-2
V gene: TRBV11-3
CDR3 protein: ASSSGGQGRTGELF

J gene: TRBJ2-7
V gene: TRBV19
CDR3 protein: ASSLRTGSSYEQY

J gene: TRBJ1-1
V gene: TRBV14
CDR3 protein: ASSPSGGGRIIEAF

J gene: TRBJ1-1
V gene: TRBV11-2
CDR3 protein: ASSSGTEAF

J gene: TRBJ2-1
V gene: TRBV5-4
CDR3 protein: ASSLYINNEQF

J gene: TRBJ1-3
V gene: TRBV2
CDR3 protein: ASRPGTGGENTIY

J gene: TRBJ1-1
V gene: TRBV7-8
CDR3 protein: ASSTRPTGNTEAF

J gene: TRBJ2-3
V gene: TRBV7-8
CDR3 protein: ASSLYSVADTQY

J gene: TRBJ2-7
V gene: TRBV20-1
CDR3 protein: SAREPGEQY

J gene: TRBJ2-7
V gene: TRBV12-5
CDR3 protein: ASGPTSGRAGAYEQY

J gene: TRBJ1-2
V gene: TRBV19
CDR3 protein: ASSIARGSNYGYT

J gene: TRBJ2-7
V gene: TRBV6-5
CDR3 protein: ASSYSRGHEQY

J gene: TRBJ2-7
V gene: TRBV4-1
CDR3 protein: ASSQGMGPGQGRHEQY

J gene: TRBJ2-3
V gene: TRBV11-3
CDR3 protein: ASKGQVTDTQY

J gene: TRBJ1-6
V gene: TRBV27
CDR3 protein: ASSSGAISVVPLH

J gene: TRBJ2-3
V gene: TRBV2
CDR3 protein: ASRVRQGGWDTQY

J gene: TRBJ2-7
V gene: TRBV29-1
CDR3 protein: SAGLAGVSYEQY

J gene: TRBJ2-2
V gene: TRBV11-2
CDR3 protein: ASRQTISNTGELF

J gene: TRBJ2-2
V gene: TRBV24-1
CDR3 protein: ATSGPTSANTGELF

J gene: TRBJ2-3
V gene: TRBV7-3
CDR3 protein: ASSLIAGPDTQY

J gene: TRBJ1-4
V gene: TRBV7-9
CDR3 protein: ASSSEGANEKLF

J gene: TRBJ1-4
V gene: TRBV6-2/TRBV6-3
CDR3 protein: ASSPGLGKLF

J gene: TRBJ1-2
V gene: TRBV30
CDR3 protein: AWSIGGVSGGYT

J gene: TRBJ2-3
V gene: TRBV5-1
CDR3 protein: ASSLASFSPDTQY

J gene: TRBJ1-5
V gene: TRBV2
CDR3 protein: ASSVNAQGSNQPQH

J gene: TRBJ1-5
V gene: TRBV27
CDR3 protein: ASSFRLAPDSNQPQH

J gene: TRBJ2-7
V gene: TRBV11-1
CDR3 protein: ASSLAPGPWEQY

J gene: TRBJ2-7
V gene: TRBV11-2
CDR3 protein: ASSYKSGRGFHEQY

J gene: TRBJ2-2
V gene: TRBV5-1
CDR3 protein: ASRETGELF

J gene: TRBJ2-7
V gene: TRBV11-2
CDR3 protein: ASSLDRGEGDTYEQY

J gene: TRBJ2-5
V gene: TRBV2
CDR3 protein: ASSQRQGASETQY